The next 17 T cell receptor beta chains were all read from a single sample in a study of cytomegalovirus exposure and HLA in healthy donors. With 60 Vbeta and 13 Jbeta primers, the PCR was carried out. Repertoires were generated with immunoSEQ multiplex PCR, while TCRdb's copy carries only in-frame clones and drops some. The profile covers over 150,000 clones, with 79% appearing a single time and about 1.4% taken by the ten largest. The material sequenced was PBMCs. These receptors originate from a girl aged 10-17 years in good health and CMV-seropositive.

CDR3 coding DNA: TGTGCCAGCTCAGCGGGGGAATCCTACAATGAGCAGTTCTTC. Encoded protein: CASSAGESYNEQFF. This chain joins TRBV6-5 and TRBJ2-1; 8 bases line up with TRBD2. Germline V gene data show CDR1 as MNHEY and CDR2 as SVGAGI. V was pared by 8 bases and J by 1 base, with 4 bases of the junction left unmatched. The CDR3 has 14 residues.

With respect to this clone: Likely a read error: the CDR3 ends without its conserved phenylalanine or tryptophan. The DNA is left out, because the CDR3 cannot be placed on it with certainty; the CDR3 is given as TCRdb lists it. The gene calls are TRBV15 and TRBJ2-7; the table's D call, TRBD1, was not checked against the DNA. The CDR3 spans 10 amino acids, including both terminal residues. The germline V gene has CDR1 LNHNV and CDR2 YYDKDF (reference sequence). The CDR3 loop is CATSRDGNPG.

The gene calls are TRBV5-1 and TRBJ2-7, with D possibly matching TRBD2 (6 bases). Germline V CDR1 and CDR2: SGHRS, YFSETQ. V shed 4 bases and J shed 4 bases, with 18 bases lying between them. There are 15 residues in the CDR3. CDR3 nucleotide sequence: TGCGCCAGCAGCCTGCCCGGGGGAAGGTGGTACGAGCAGTACTTC. Encoded protein: CASSLPGGRWYEQYF.

The genes are TRBV5-1 and TRBJ1-1; TRBD1 matches at 7 bases. Germline CDR1 and CDR2: SGHRS and YFSETQ. V dropped 4 bases and J dropped 1; count of bases not matched to a gene: 4. This CDR3 is 14 amino acids long. The CDR3 reads CASSTDRTNTEAFF. The CDR3, as DNA: TGCGCCAGCAGCACGGACAGGACGAACACTGAAGCTTTCTTT.

This clone has just a few counts. This chain connects TRBV5-6 to TRBJ1-5; 7 bases are shared with TRBD1. Per germline, CDR1 SGHDT and CDR2 YYEEEE. The CDR3 contains 16 residues. With V trimmed by 4 bases and J by 2 bases, 9 bases remained unmatched. For the CDR3, the DNA is TGTGCCAGCAGCGCAGACAGGGAAATGGGCAATCAGCCCCAGCATTTT. The encoded protein is CASSADREMGNQPQHF. The variable domain in full, completed from reference TRBV5-6 and TRBJ1-5, reads DAGVTQSPTHLIKTRGQQVTLRCSPKSGHDTVSWYQQALGQGPQFIFQYYEEEERQRGNFPDRFSGHQFPNYSSELNVNALLLGDSALYLCASSADREMGNQPQHFGDGTRLSIL.

The gene calls are TRBV30 and TRBJ1-2, with 8 nucleotides matching TRBD1. V trimming: 3 bases; J trimming: 4 bases; junction bases outside the gene matches: 7. CDR3 length equals 14 residues. The germline gives CDR1 GTSNPN, CDR2 SVGIG (reference sequence). The CDR3 spells CAWRARQGSYGYTF. DNA of the CDR3: TGTGCCTGGAGAGCCCGACAGGGGAGCTATGGCTACACCTTC.

The chain combines TRBV5-1 with TRBJ2-5; TRBD2 is a possible D gene (6 bases). The CDR3 is 13 amino acids. Germline V gene sequence: CDR1 SGHRS, CDR2 YFSETQ. V gave up 0 bases and J gave up 5 bases, with 8 bases separating them. The CDR3 DNA reads TGCGCCAGCAGCTTGGCAGGGAGGGAGACCCAGTACTTC. Translating it yields CASSLAGRETQYF.

V and J are TRBV10-3 and TRBJ2-2; tentative D call: TRBD2 (5 bases). Germline-derived CDR1 and CDR2 are ENHRY and SYGVKD. Deletions cut 0 bases from V and 1 base from J, with 12 bases between. The CDR3 consists of 17 residues. CDR3 coding DNA: TGTGCCATCAGTGAGTCGATCAGTCGGGGGAACACCGGGGAGCTGTTTTTT. Protein sequence: CAISESISRGNTGELFF.

In this sample, this clone turned up a few times. The chain combines TRBV5-6 with TRBJ1-5; TRBD1 matches 8 bases. CDR1 and CDR2 (germline): SGHDT, YYEEEE. This CDR3 is built from 15 residues. Losses at the gene ends were 0 bases for V and 6 bases for J; bases not matched to a gene: 5. As DNA, the CDR3 is TGTGCCAGCAGCTTGGCCGGAGACAGGGGTCAGCCCCAGCATTTT. Translated: CASSLAGDRGQPQHF.

The chain recombines TRBV29-1 with TRBJ2-1; 10 positions match TRBD2. The CDR3 is 13 amino acids. The V gene's germline CDR1 is SQVTM and CDR2 ANQGSEA. V trimming: 8 bases; J trimming: 3 bases; junction bases outside the gene matches: 4. CDR3 residues: CSSERGGYNEQFF. The CDR3 nucleotides are TGCAGCTCTGAGCGGGGGGGCTACAATGAGCAGTTCTTC.

J is TRBJ1-2 and V is TRBV4-1; D perhaps matches TRBD1 (6 bases). CDR1 MGHRA and CDR2 YSYEKL come from the germline V gene. The CDR3 totals 14 residues. V was clipped by 0 bases and J by 7 bases, with 12 bases between them. CDR3 DNA sequence: TGCGCCAGCAGCCAAGATGCTGGGGGCCGTGGCTACACCTTC. This gives the protein CASSQDAGGRGYTF.

The chain combines TRBV15 with TRBJ2-6, with D perhaps matching TRBD1 (6 bases). Trimming took off 0 bases at V and 0 bases at J, with 12 bases between the two ends. Germline V lookup: CDR1 LNHNV, CDR2 YYDKDF (reference sequence). CDR3 length: 18 residues. The CDR3 spells CATSRDQGLTSGANVLTF. The CDR3 nucleotides read TGTGCCACCAGCAGAGATCAGGGGCTGACCTCTGGGGCCAACGTCCTGACTTTC.

The chain joins TRBV2 to TRBJ2-1; weak D call: TRBD2 (6 bases). The CDR3 is 11 amino acids. The ends were cut back, 8 bases at V and 12 bases at J, with 14 bases in the middle. Germline V gene data show CDR1 as SNHLY and CDR2 as FYNNEI. CDR3 sequence reads: CASHPGVGQFF. CDR3 DNA sequence: TGTGCCAGCCACCCGGGGGTTGGGCAGTTCTTC.

The CDR3 DNA reads TGTGCCAGCAGCTTACCATTGTCGGTGCGGGGCACAGATACGCAGTATTTT. Translation: CASSLPLSVRGTDTQYF. The chain couples TRBV7-2 to TRBJ2-3, with a tentative D call TRBD2 (5 bases). With 2 bases removed from V and 1 base from J, the gap between germline ends came to 16 bases. CDR1 is SGHTA and CDR2 is FQGNSA in the germline V gene. CDR3 length: 17 amino acids. The full variable domain, with the rest looked up from reference TRBV7-2 and TRBJ2-3, is GAGVSQSPSNKVTEKGKDVELRCDPISGHTALYWYRQSLGQGLEFLIYFQGNSAPDKSGLPSDRFSAERTGGSVSTLTIQRTQQEDSAVYLCASSLPLSVRGTDTQYFGPGTRLTVL.

This chain uses TRBV27 with TRBJ1-2; the match to TRBD1 covers 9 bases. The CDR3 has 13 residues. Germline V gives CDR1 MNHEY, CDR2 SMNVEV (reference sequence). Losses at the gene ends were 5 bases for V and 5 bases for J; bases not matched to a gene: 3. The CDR3, as DNA: TGTGCCAGCAGTGGGGACAGGGTGTATGGCTACACCTTC. Its translation: CASSGDRVYGYTF.

V and J are TRBV7-8 and TRBJ2-3; TRBD2 aligns across 11 bases. V lost 2 bases and J lost 0; bases outside the gene matches: 7. The CDR3 sequence is 18 residues long. Looked up from germline, CDR1 is SGHVS and CDR2 is FQNEAQ. CDR3: CASSLLAGGPTSTDTQYF. CDR3 nucleotide sequence: TGTGCCAGCAGCTTATTAGCGGGGGGGCCTACTAGCACAGATACGCAGTATTTT. The whole variable domain, remainder taken from reference TRBV7-8 and TRBJ2-3, is GAGVSQSPRYKVAKRGQDVALRCDPISGHVSLFWYQQALGQGPEFLTYFQNEAQLDKSGLPSDRFFAERPEGSVSTLKIQRTQQEDSAVYLCASSLLAGGPTSTDTQYFGPGTRLTVL.

J is TRBJ2-1 and V is TRBV9; 11 positions agree with TRBD2. Losses at the gene ends were 4 bases for V and 6 bases for J; bases not matched to a gene: 6. This CDR3 is built from 15 residues. Germline CDR1 is SGDLS and CDR2 is YYNGEE. The CDR3 sequence: CASSPWGTSGNEQFF. The CDR3 nucleotides are TGTGCCAGCAGCCCATGGGGGACTAGCGGCAATGAGCAGTTCTTC. Complete variable domain (other parts from reference TRBV9 and TRBJ2-1): DSGVTQTPKHLITATGQRVTLRCSPRSGDLSVYWYQQSLDQGLQFLIQYYNGEERAKGNILERFSAQQFPDLHSELNLSSLELGDSALYFCASSPWGTSGNEQFFGPGTRLTVL.